This T cell receptor (beta chain) was observed in a study of cytomegalovirus exposure and HLA in healthy donors. Trimming took off 5 bases at V and 1 base at J, with 8 bases between the two ends. Germline V gene sequence: CDR1 MRHNA, CDR2 SNTAGT. The CDR3 extends over 13 amino acids. This clone was detected a few times. The target antigen is unknown. Different DNA sequences within this sample yield the same CDR3. It was with 60 Vbeta and 13 Jbeta primers that the PCR ran. Sequencing was performed with immunoSEQ multiplex PCR; in TCRdb, only in-frame clones are kept and a portion is missing. The sample shows about 110,000 clones, 75% to 80% of them seen only once. General study points: Follow-up analysis later connected one missense variant in DCLRE1C with trimming of TCR beta V- and J-genes.

The sequence was obtained from a woman under 40 in good health and CMV-seronegative. The rearrangement joins TRBV6-4 to TRBJ1-1; D ambiguous. Sequencing input: PBMCs. For the CDR3, the DNA is TGTGCCAGCAGTCTTGGCCCGAACACTGAAGCTTTCTTT. It translates to CASSLGPNTEAFF.